The 13 T cell receptor beta chains below were found in one sample sequenced in a study of naive and memory T cell subsets. Two oligonucleotides, mixed equimolar, formed the beta constant-region primer covering TRBC1 and TRBC2. The ligated cDNA underwent four PCR rounds using SP2 and nested alpha and beta constant-region primers. One entry per CDR3 protein, called by TCRdb with MiXCR from the UMI-ligation and nested PCR reads. Found here are more than 100,000 distinct CDR3 sequences, over 30% of them singletons; the top ten hold less than 1%. Input material: central memory CD4+ T cells from blood. These receptors originate from a human donor in good health.

This clonotype was seen only a few times. V gene TRBV6-5 combines with J gene TRBJ2-7; the match to TRBD1 covers 7 bases. Germline CDR1 MNHEY, CDR2 SVGAGI. J lost 3 bases, V lost 7 bases, and 12 bases had no gene match. This CDR3 is 15 amino acids long. CDR3: CASNQRQGRNYEQYF. The CDR3 region has the DNA TGTGCCAGCAATCAGAGACAGGGTCGGAACTACGAGCAGTACTTC.

The table lists this clonotype with many counts. CDR3 sequence reads: CASRDYNEQFF. The CDR3 nucleotides read TGTGCCAGCAGGGATTACAATGAGCAGTTCTTC. The chain employs TRBV2 and TRBJ2-1; no firm D call. The CDR3 consists of 11 residues. Deletions cut 6 bases from V and 4 bases from J, with 4 bases between. The germline V gene has CDR1 SNHLY and CDR2 FYNNEI.

Note on this clonotype: The missing conserved phenylalanine or tryptophan at the end of this CDR3 makes a read error likely. V is TRBV12-3 or TRBV12-4 and J is TRBJ2-1, with D tentatively TRBD2 (5 bases). The CDR3 has 15 residues. The V end lost 7 bases, the J end lost 4 bases, and 17 bases lay between the germline ends. CDR3 nucleotides: TGTGCCAGCACCCCAAAGCGGCGGACTTACAATGAGCAGTTCTTA. This gives the protein CASTPKRRTYNEQFL.

This chain links TRBV30 with TRBJ1-1; no clear D gene. This CDR3 has 11 amino acids. Germline V gene sequence: CDR1 GTSNPN, CDR2 SVGIG (reference sequence). V was pared by 3 bases and J by 0 bases, with 2 bases between. The CDR3: CAWRVNTEAFF. The CDR3 DNA reads TGTGCCTGGAGAGTGAACACTGAAGCTTTCTTT.

This clonotype has a handful of counts. V and J are TRBV4-2 and TRBJ2-4; D call uncertain. CDR1 is LGHNA, CDR2 YNFKEQ, per germline. CDR3 length: 21 amino acids. The V gene lost 0 bases and the J gene lost 0 bases, with 24 bases spanning the gap. CDR3 sequence (DNA): TGTGCCAGCAGCCAAGAATCGTTCGCGTCGACGAAGCATTTAGCCAAAAACATTCAGTACTTC. Protein sequence: CASSQESFASTKHLAKNIQYF.

The genes are TRBV28 and TRBJ2-3; 9 bases agree with TRBD1. The CDR3 runs 15 residues. Germline CDR1 and CDR2: MDHEN and SYDVKM. With V trimmed by 3 bases and J by 1 base, 2 bases remained unmatched. CDR3 DNA: TGTGCCAGCAGTTTTCGGACAGGGGGCACAGATACGCAGTATTTT. This codes for CASSFRTGGTDTQYF.

The CDR3 DNA is TGTGCCAGCAGCTTAGAGGCCCACTCCTACGAGCAGTACTTC. It translates to CASSLEAHSYEQYF. The V and J genes are TRBV7-8 and TRBJ2-7; D is unclear. Looked up from germline, CDR1 is SGHVS and CDR2 is FQNEAQ. V was shortened by 1 base and J by 0 bases, with 7 bases between the two germline ends. The CDR3 runs to 14 residues.

This chain links TRBV18 with TRBJ2-7; 9 positions match TRBD2. Germline lookup yields CDR1 KGHSH and CDR2 LQKENI. The CDR3 has 15 amino acids. Trimming removed 4 bases from V and 3 bases from J; junction bases left unmatched: 7. The CDR3 spells CASSQMREGHYEQYF. The CDR3 DNA sequence: TGTGCCAGCTCACAAATGCGGGAGGGCCACTACGAGCAGTACTTC.

The chain employs TRBV28 and TRBJ1-5; 10 bases fit TRBD1. V lost 4 bases and J lost 4; bases outside the gene matches: 10. The CDR3 has 17 residues. From germline, CDR1 is MDHEN and CDR2 SYDVKM. The DNA of the CDR3 is TGTGCCAGCAGTTCAGGGACAGGGGCCGTGTTGAATCAGCCCCAGCATTTT. This encodes CASSSGTGAVLNQPQHF.

At least ten counts were recorded for this clonotype. The chain has TRBV12-3 or TRBV12-4 and TRBJ1-6; D is perhaps TRBD1 (5 bases). The CDR3 length is 16 residues. V was shortened by 7 bases and J by 10 bases, with 23 bases between the two germline ends. The CDR3 protein is CASTSSGGSRDSPLHF. The CDR3 nucleotides read TGTGCCAGCACCTCCTCCGGGGGATCAAGGGACTCACCCCTCCACTTT.

This clonotype has just one count. J is TRBJ1-1 and V is TRBV15; D is ambiguous. The V gene's germline CDR1 is LNHNV and CDR2 YYDKDF (reference sequence). This CDR3 region has 14 residues. The V gene lost 1 base and the J gene lost 1 base, with 7 bases spanning the gap. The CDR3 loop is CATSRGGTNTEAFF. In DNA, the CDR3 is TGTGCCACCAGCAGAGGCGGCACGAACACTGAAGCTTTCTTT.

The CDR3 here is CASSSQLGLETQYF. In DNA, the CDR3 is TGTGCCAGCAGTTCCCAACTAGGATTAGAGACCCAGTACTTC. V is TRBV12-3 or TRBV12-4 and J is TRBJ2-5, with D perhaps matching TRBD2 (5 bases). Deletions cut 4 bases from V and 4 bases from J, with 13 bases between. The CDR3 runs to 14 residues.

The chain employs TRBV14 and TRBJ2-7, with TRBD1 matching 9 bases. This CDR3 is built from 15 residues. The V gene's germline CDR1 is SGHDN and CDR2 FVKESK. The V gene end was trimmed by 4 bases and the J gene end by 5 bases; junction bases not matched to a gene: 9. CDR3 in DNA: TGTGCCAGCAGCCCAATCGACAGGGGGAGGCACGAGCAGTACTTC. Residues: CASSPIDRGRHEQYF.